What follows are 10 T cell receptor beta chains derived from one specimen sequenced in a study of blood T cell repertoires in COVID-19. TCRdb keeps only in-frame clones here, not all; method: immunoSEQ multiplex PCR. This table holds fewer than 70,000 clones, nearly 95% found once. The sequenced material came from peripheral blood. These receptors came from a man aged 50 to 60 with active COVID-19.

The J gene is TRBJ2-5, the V gene TRBV3-1 (or the pseudogene TRBV3-2); D gene uncertain. Between the trimmed V and J ends, which lost 1 base and 5 bases, there was a span of 8 bases. CDR1 is LGHDT, CDR2 YNNKEL, per germline (reference sequence). The CDR3 has 13 residues. The CDR3 is CASSQALEETQYF. The DNA of the CDR3 is TGTGCCAGCAGCCAAGCTCTAGAGGAGACCCAGTACTTC.

J is TRBJ2-3 and V is TRBV28; D possibly corresponds to TRBD1 (6 bases). The CDR3 totals 17 residues. V lost 2 bases and J 0 bases, leaving 15 bases between the germline ends. Germline V CDR1 and CDR2: MDHEN, SYDVKM. As DNA, the CDR3 is TGTGCCAGCAGTTTACGTAGTTGGGACATTAGCACAGATACGCAGTATTTT. Residues: CASSLRSWDISTDTQYF.

The genes are TRBV11-3 and TRBJ1-6, with no clear D. In germline, CDR1 is SGHNT, CDR2 YENEEA. Trimming removed 4 bases at V and 9 bases at J, with 13 bases between. The CDR3 has 14 amino acids. The CDR3 bases are TGTGCCAGCAGCTCCGACCGGGAGATTTCACCCCTCCACTTT. Translation: CASSSDREISPLHF.

This clone was observed once. The CDR3 coding sequence is TGTGCCAGCTCACTTGGGGGCCGGGGAGATACGCAGTATTTT. Encoded protein: CASSLGGRGDTQYF. The rearrangement joins TRBV18 to TRBJ2-3; a possible D gene is TRBD1 (6 bases). Germline loops: CDR1 KGHSH, CDR2 LQKENI. The CDR3 runs to 14 residues. The V end was cut by 4 bases, the J end by 5 bases, with 13 bases between.

Only a few counts were recorded for this clone. The CDR3 sequence: CASSLEHGSLEQYF. The CDR3 nucleotides read TGCGCCAGCAGCTTGGAACACGGGTCTCTCGAGCAGTACTTC. V gene TRBV5-1 combines with J gene TRBJ2-7; D ambiguous. The CDR3 extends over 14 amino acids. V lost 0 bases, J lost 6 bases, and 13 bases lay in between. Germline CDR1 is SGHRS and CDR2 is YFSETQ.

V usage is TRBV10-3 and J usage is TRBJ1-3; tentative D call: TRBD1 (5 bases). Trimming removed 6 bases from V and 0 bases from J, with 15 bases in between. CDR1 is ENHRY and CDR2 is SYGVKD in the germline V gene. The CDR3 loop spans 16 amino acids. This chain's CDR3 is CAISAAGRASGNTIYF. In nucleotides, the CDR3 is TGTGCCATCAGCGCAGCGGGACGGGCCTCTGGAAACACCATATATTTT.

The chain uses TRBV11-2 and TRBJ2-3; TRBD2 matches 14 bases. CDR3 size: 15 residues. V was pared by 5 bases and J by 9 bases, with 7 bases of the junction left unmatched. CDR1 is SGHAT and CDR2 is FQNNGV in the germline V gene. Here the CDR3 DNA reads TGTGCCAGCAGCCTGACTAGCGGGGGGGCCAGCACGCAGTATTTT. Translating it yields CASSLTSGGASTQYF.

CDR3 coding DNA: TGTGCCAGCAGTGAATCAGTTAGCGTGGGTGGCTACACCTTC. It specifies CASSESVSVGGYTF. The J gene is TRBJ1-2, the V gene TRBV25-1; no firm D call. Looked up from germline, CDR1 is MGHDK and CDR2 is SYGVNS. This CDR3 has 14 residues. The V and J ends lost 1 base and 7 bases respectively, with 13 bases between them.

The V gene is TRBV29-1, the J gene TRBJ2-2, with D possibly being TRBD1 (6 bases). The V and J ends lost 6 bases and 0 bases respectively, with 20 bases between them. The CDR3 consists of 17 residues. The germline gives CDR1 SQVTM, CDR2 ANQGSEA. The CDR3 sequence is CSVEERTASANTGELFF. In DNA form, the CDR3 reads TGCAGCGTGGAGGAGAGGACAGCTTCTGCGAACACCGGGGAGCTGTTTTTT.

This clone came up once. This chain connects TRBV28 to TRBJ1-1; D perhaps matches TRBD1 (5 bases). The germline V gene has CDR1 MDHEN and CDR2 SYDVKM. This CDR3 has 13 residues. The germline V and J ends were trimmed by 6 bases and 2 bases, with 10 bases remaining between them. CDR3 sequence reads: CASSLTANTEAFF. The CDR3 nucleotides read TGTGCCAGCAGCTTGACAGCTAACACTGAAGCTTTCTTT.